These 9 T cell receptor beta chains share one sample of origin, sequenced in a study of CXCR3-negative and CXCR3-positive naive CD8 T cells. TRB cDNA was prepared as libraries by UMI-labeled 5' RACE. TCRdb reprocessed the 5' RACE reads, with one entry per CDR3 protein and no DNA. The sample totals over 45,000 distinct CDR3 sequences. The source material was naive CXCR3- CD8+ T cells from blood. The subset is: CD45RO-CCR7+CD27+CD95- naive CD8+ T cells lacking CXCR3 (TNR3-). Every receptor here comes from a human donor in good health. Some clones in this sample may be carry-over from other donors' samples.

V and J are TRBV12-5 and TRBJ1-1. This CDR3 is built from 15 residues. Germline V gene sequence: CDR1 LGHNT, CDR2 FRNRAP. The CDR3: CASGLLVGRNTEAFF.

The chain links TRBV6-1 to TRBJ2-7; TCRdb gives TRBD1 as the D gene, but with no DNA this cannot be confirmed. The CDR3 has 15 residues. CDR1 and CDR2 from the germline V gene are MNHNS and SASEGT. The CDR3 protein is CASSEWEDRIYEQYF.

The chain has TRBV11-2 and TRBJ2-7; TCRdb names TRBD1, which stays unverified in the absence of DNA. Germline-derived CDR1 and CDR2 are SGHAT and FQNNGV. This CDR3 region has 15 residues. The CDR3 region is CANSQSGILAYEQYF.

The J gene is TRBJ2-1, the V gene TRBV6-2 or TRBV6-3; checking the TCRdb D call of TRBD2 is not possible without DNA. Germline V gene lookup returns CDR1 MNHEY and CDR2 SVGEGT. The CDR3 is 15 amino acids. The CDR3 protein is CASSYSEGPYNEQFF.

The V and J genes are TRBV28 and TRBJ2-7; TCRdb proposes TRBD1, but this gene call is untestable without DNA. The CDR3 consists of 13 residues. The germline V gene has CDR1 MDHEN and CDR2 SYDVKM. The CDR3 reads CASSPRDSNEQYF.

The chain recombines TRBV5-1 with TRBJ2-1; TCRdb gives TRBD1 as the D gene, but with no DNA this cannot be confirmed. Germline assignment: CDR1 SGHRS and CDR2 YFSETQ. The CDR3 has 15 amino acids. The CDR3 loop is CASSLVGQGAYEQFF.

The chain recombines TRBV7-9 with TRBJ2-1; the TRBD1 assignment by TCRdb is unverifiable without DNA. Germline lookup yields CDR1 SEHNR and CDR2 FQNEAQ (reference sequence). This CDR3 has 16 residues. The CDR3 protein is CASSPPPTAAYNEQFF.

The rearrangement joins TRBV6-2 or TRBV6-3 to TRBJ1-1; with no DNA, the TCRdb D assignment of TRBD1 cannot be verified. The CDR3 sequence is 18 residues long. In germline, CDR1 is MNHEY, CDR2 SVGEGT. The CDR3: CASSYVQGSVLMNTEAFF.

The chain has TRBV20-1 and TRBJ1-5; TCRdb reports TRBD1, a call that lacks DNA to check it against. Germline V CDR1 and CDR2: DFQATT, SNEGSKA (reference sequence). The CDR3 has 15 amino acids. CDR3 protein: CSASLEGAPGQPQHF.